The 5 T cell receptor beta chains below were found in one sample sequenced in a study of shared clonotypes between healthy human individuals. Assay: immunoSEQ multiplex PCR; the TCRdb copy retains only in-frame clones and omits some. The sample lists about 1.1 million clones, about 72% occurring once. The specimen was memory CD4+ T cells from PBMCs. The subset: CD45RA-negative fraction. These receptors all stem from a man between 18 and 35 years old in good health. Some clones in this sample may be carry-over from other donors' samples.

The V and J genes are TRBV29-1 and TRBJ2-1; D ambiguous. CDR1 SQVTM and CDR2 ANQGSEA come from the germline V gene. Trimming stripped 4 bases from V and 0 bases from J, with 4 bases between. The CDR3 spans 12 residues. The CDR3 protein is CSVVSSYNEQFF. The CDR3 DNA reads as TGCAGCGTTGTGAGCTCCTACAATGAGCAGTTCTTC.

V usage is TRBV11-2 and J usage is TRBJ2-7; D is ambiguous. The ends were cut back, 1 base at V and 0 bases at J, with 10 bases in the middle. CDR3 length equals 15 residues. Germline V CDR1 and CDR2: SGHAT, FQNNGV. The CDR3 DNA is TGTGCCAGCAGCTTAGGTCTCGGAAACTCCTACGAGCAGTACTTC. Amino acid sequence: CASSLGLGNSYEQYF.

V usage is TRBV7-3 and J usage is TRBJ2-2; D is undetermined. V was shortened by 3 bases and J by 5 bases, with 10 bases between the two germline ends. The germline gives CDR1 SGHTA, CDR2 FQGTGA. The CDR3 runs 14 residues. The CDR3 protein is CASSFPTETGELFF. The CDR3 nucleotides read TGTGCCAGCAGCTTCCCTACAGAAACCGGGGAGCTGTTTTTT.

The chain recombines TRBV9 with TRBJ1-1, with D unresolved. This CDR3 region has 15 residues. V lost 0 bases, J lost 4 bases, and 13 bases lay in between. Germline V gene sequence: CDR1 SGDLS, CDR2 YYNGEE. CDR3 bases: TGTGCCAGCAGCGTAGGCTGGGAGGGAGGCACTGAAGCTTTCTTT. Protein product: CASSVGWEGGTEAFF.

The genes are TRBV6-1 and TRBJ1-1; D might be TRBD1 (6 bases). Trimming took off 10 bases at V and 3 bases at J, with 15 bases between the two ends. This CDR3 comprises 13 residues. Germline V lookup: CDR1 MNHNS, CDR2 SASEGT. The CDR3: CAIPQGVDTEAFF. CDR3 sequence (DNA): TGTGCCATTCCACAGGGTGTGGACACTGAAGCTTTCTTT.